The next 15 T cell receptor beta chains were all read from a single sample in a study of cytomegalovirus exposure and HLA in healthy donors. PCR amplification relied on 60 Vbeta primers (plus 13 Jbeta primers). Produced via immunoSEQ multiplex PCR; TCRdb's table is partial and in-frame only. The sample lists 80,000 to 130,000 clones, approximately 73% occurring once. Source material: PBMCs. These TCRs come from a woman between 50 and 59 years old in good health and CMV-seropositive.

This clone was seen once. The chain links TRBV2 to TRBJ2-5, with 11 nucleotides matching TRBD2. Germline CDR1 is SNHLY and CDR2 is FYNNEI. The CDR3 has 17 residues. Trimming cost V 0 bases and J 4 bases; bases outside gene matches: 7. The CDR3 DNA reads as TGTGCCAGCAGTGAAGCCTTCCCCCTAGCGGGGGGAGAGACCCAGTACTTC. This gives the protein CASSEAFPLAGGETQYF. Full variable domain (remainder filled in from reference TRBV2 and TRBJ2-5): EPEVTQTPSHQVTQMGQEVILRCVPISNHLYFYWYRQILGQKVEFLVSFYNNEISEKSEIFDDQFSVERPDGSNFTLKIRSTKLEDSAMYFCASSEAFPLAGGETQYFGPGTRLLVL.

CDR3 sequence reads: CASSLDPRGEQYF. The CDR3 nucleotides are TGTGCCAGCAGCTTAGACCCCCGCGGCGAGCAGTACTTC. The chain links TRBV7-3 to TRBJ2-7, with no clear D. Trimming removed 2 bases at V and 6 bases at J, with 11 bases between. The germline V gene encodes CDR1 SGHTA and CDR2 FQGTGA. This CDR3 has 13 amino acids.

The J gene is TRBJ2-1, the V gene TRBV21-1; the table calls TRBD1, which could not be checked here. TRBV21-1 is reported as a pseudogene. The CDR3 is made up of 17 amino acids. The CDR3 coding sequence is TGTGCCAGCAGCAAAGAGAGGACAGGGGAAATTAGGAATGAGCAGTTCTTC. It translates to CASSKERTGEIRNEQFF.

The gene calls are TRBV5-4 and TRBJ1-1, with a tentative D call TRBD1 (5 bases). V was shortened by 0 bases and J by 1 base, with 7 bases between the two germline ends. Germline CDR1 is SGHNT and CDR2 is YYREEE (reference sequence). The CDR3 is 14 amino acids. CDR3 sequence (DNA): TGTGCCAGCAGCTTGGGGACACGGAACACTGAAGCTTTCTTT. It is translated as CASSLGTRNTEAFF. The full variable domain, completed using reference TRBV5-4 and TRBJ1-1, is ETGVTQSPTHLIKTRGQQVTLRCSSQSGHNTVSWYQQALGQGPQFIFQYYREEENGRGNFPPRFSGLQFPNYSSELNVNALELDDSALYLCASSLGTRNTEAFFGQGTRLTVV.

The chain recombines TRBV7-9 with TRBJ1-4; TRBD1 agrees at 7 bases. Germline V CDR1 and CDR2: SEHNR, FQNEAQ (reference sequence). Trimming removed 3 bases from V and 7 bases from J; junction bases left unmatched: 14. This CDR3 has 17 amino acids. CDR3 amino acids: CASSFRMGGQLIEKLFF. CDR3 sequence (DNA): TGTGCCAGCAGCTTTAGAATGGGGGGACAGCTTATTGAAAAACTGTTTTTT.

This rearrangement joins TRBV5-4 to TRBJ2-1, with 8 bases lining up with TRBD1. CDR1 SGHNT and CDR2 YYREEE come from the germline V gene (reference sequence). V lost 0 bases to trimming and J lost 5 bases; unmatched junction nucleotides: 7. The length of the CDR3 is 16 residues. The CDR3: CASSLGGQGANNEQFF. The CDR3 nucleotides read TGTGCCAGCAGCTTGGGGGGGCAGGGGGCAAACAATGAGCAGTTCTTC. The entire variable domain, with the rest obtained from reference TRBV5-4 and TRBJ2-1, is as follows: ETGVTQSPTHLIKTRGQQVTLRCSSQSGHNTVSWYQQALGQGPQFIFQYYREEENGRGNFPPRFSGLQFPNYSSELNVNALELDDSALYLCASSLGGQGANNEQFFGPGTRLTVL.

This clone occurred a few times. The CDR3: CASSGGRMERNTEAFF. The CDR3 region has the DNA TGTGCCAGCAGCGGGGGCAGGATGGAGAGGAACACTGAAGCTTTCTTT. V and J are TRBV7-9 and TRBJ1-1; TRBD1 might be the D (6 bases). In germline, CDR1 is SEHNR, CDR2 FQNEAQ (reference sequence). The CDR3 length is 16 residues. Trimming stripped 5 bases from V and 1 base from J, with 17 bases between.

This chain joins TRBV19 and TRBJ1-2, with 10 bases that match TRBD1. V lost 10 bases to trimming and J lost 7 bases; unmatched junction nucleotides: 9. The CDR3 has 13 amino acids. Germline V CDR1 and CDR2: LNHDA, SQIVND (reference sequence). The CDR3 region is CATSPGQGFGYTF. In nucleotides, the CDR3 is TGTGCCACTTCACCGGGACAGGGGTTTGGCTACACCTTC.

As regards this clone: Other DNA sequences in the same sample also yield this CDR3. The chain combines TRBV4-1 with TRBJ1-6; TRBD1 might be the D (6 bases). The CDR3 is 15 residues long. Germline V gene sequence: CDR1 MGHRA, CDR2 YSYEKL. Trimming shortened V by 4 bases and J by 6 bases, and 13 bases separated the two germline ends. For the CDR3, the DNA is TGCGCCAGCAGCCTTCCGGGACAAGCTAATTCACCCCTCCACTTT. Its translation is CASSLPGQANSPLHF.

Remarks on this clone: One end of the junction varies from germline; a read error may be responsible. The chain uses TRBV7-9 and TRBJ1-2; possibly TRBD1 for D (5 bases). This CDR3 spans 16 amino acids. Germline CDR1 reads SEHNR; CDR2 reads FQNEAQ (reference sequence). CDR3 in DNA: TGTTCCAGCAGCCTCAGGGAGGGACCTAGTAACTATGGCTACACCTTC. It yields the protein CSSSLREGPSNYGYTF.

The chain couples TRBV10-2 to TRBJ2-3, with D tentatively TRBD2 (6 bases). In germline, CDR1 is WSHSY, CDR2 SAAADI. CDR3 length equals 15 residues. V lost 4 bases and J lost 0, with 11 bases in between. The CDR3 spells CASSVRGISTDTQYF. CDR3 nucleotides: TGCGCCAGCAGTGTTCGGGGGATAAGCACAGATACGCAGTATTTT.

CDR3 sequence reads: CASSGGGTGSPLHF. The CDR3 bases are TGTGCCAGCAGTGGGGGCGGGACAGGGTCCCCCCTCCACTTT. The chain joins TRBV2 to TRBJ1-6; 9 bases are shared with TRBD1. Germline V gene data show CDR1 as SNHLY and CDR2 as FYNNEI. This CDR3 spans 14 amino acids. The V gene end was trimmed by 4 bases and the J gene end by 13 bases; junction bases not matched to a gene: 8. Full variable domain (missing parts from reference TRBV2 and TRBJ1-6): EPEVTQTPSHQVTQMGQEVILRCVPISNHLYFYWYRQILGQKVEFLVSFYNNEISEKSEIFDDQFSVERPDGSNFTLKIRSTKLEDSAMYFCASSGGGTGSPLHFGNGTRLTVT.

The chain has TRBV27 and TRBJ2-3; D ambiguous. Germline CDR1 is MNHEY and CDR2 is SMNVEV (reference sequence). V gave up 3 bases and J gave up 5 bases, with 3 bases separating them. This CDR3 is built from 11 residues. Written as DNA, the CDR3 is TGTGCCAGCAGTTTTAGAGATACGCAGTATTTT. Translating gives CASSFRDTQYF.

The chain carries TRBV5-6 and TRBJ1-3, with D perhaps TRBD1 (6 bases). This CDR3 comprises 16 residues. Germline V lookup: CDR1 SGHDT, CDR2 YYEEEE. Trimming stripped 4 bases from V and 0 bases from J, with 14 bases between. The DNA of the CDR3 is TGTGCCAGCAGCCGTAGTGGGGGCGGCTCTGGAAACACCATATATTTT. This translates into CASSRSGGGSGNTIYF.

There are a few counts of this clone. The chain couples TRBV27 to TRBJ2-7; the D gene is possibly TRBD1 (6 bases). The V gene's germline CDR1 is MNHEY and CDR2 SMNVEV (reference sequence). The CDR3 contains 15 residues. V dropped 0 bases and J dropped 1 base, with 10 bases sitting between them. The CDR3 reads CASSLSPTGSYEQYF. The CDR3 DNA reads as TGTGCCAGCAGTTTATCCCCGACAGGATCCTACGAGCAGTACTTC.